This T cell receptor (beta chain) comes out of a study of identifying expanded T cells in peripheral blood. Points from the study as a whole: Approximately 2-week clone count variance significantly increased as total template count grew. Over two and four weeks, about 15 and 19 clones changed, versus roughly 1.2 between replicates.

As for this clone: Antigen unknown.

V lost 3 bases to trimming and J lost 11 bases, with 22 bases between them. The CDR3 sequence is 16 residues long. CDR1 and CDR2 (germline): LGHNA, YSLEER. Assay: immunoSEQ multiplex PCR; the TCRdb copy retains only in-frame clones and omits some. The sample has approximately 100,000 clones, more than 70% seen once. Collection occurred without any documented infections or immune events in donors. The source of this sequence is a person aged 18 to 75 in good health. J is TRBJ1-4 and V is TRBV4-3; D gene uncertain. Sequences were obtained from blood. The CDR3 here is CASSQDLFTALGKLFF. The DNA of the CDR3 is TGCGCCAGCAGCCAGGATCTCTTTACCGCCTTGGGGAAACTGTTTTTT.